This TCR beta chain was retrieved from a study of CD8 T cells in Susac syndrome. Germline V lookup: CDR1 GTSNPN, CDR2 SVGIG (reference sequence). V was cut by 2 bases and J by 4 bases, with 9 bases left in between. The CDR3 runs 12 residues. CD8+ and CD4+ T cells circulating in blood were sequenced for TCR beta. RNA was extracted with the RNeasy kit, and a quantity of about 0.45 to 1 ug was reverse transcribed using random hexamers. MiXCR was run by TCRdb on the immunoSEQ multiplex PCR reads, yielding one entry per CDR3 protein. The sample has about 180,000 distinct CDR3 sequences, roughly 95% seen once; the top ten hold about 0.16%.

The sequence was collected from a human donor with multiple sclerosis. The specimen sequenced was CD8+ T cells from PBMCs. This chain connects TRBV30 to TRBJ2-7, with unresolved D. CDR3 in amino acids: CAWSSPSYEQYF. Written as DNA, the CDR3 is TGTGCCTGGAGTAGTCCCTCTTACGAGCAGTACTTC.